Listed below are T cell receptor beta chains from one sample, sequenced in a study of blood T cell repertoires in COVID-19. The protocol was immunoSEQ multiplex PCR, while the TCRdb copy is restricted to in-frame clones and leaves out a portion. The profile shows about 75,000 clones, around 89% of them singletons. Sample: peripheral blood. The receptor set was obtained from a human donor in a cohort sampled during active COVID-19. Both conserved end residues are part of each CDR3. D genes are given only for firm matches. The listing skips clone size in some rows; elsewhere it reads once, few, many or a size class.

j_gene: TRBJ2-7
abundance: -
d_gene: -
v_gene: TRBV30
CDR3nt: TGTGCCTGGAGTCCTAACTCCTACGAGCAGTACTTC
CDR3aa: CAWSPNSYEQYF

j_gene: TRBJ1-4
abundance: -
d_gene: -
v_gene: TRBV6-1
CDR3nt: TGTGCCAGCAGTGAGTTTTCGGGTCGTGAAAAACTGTTTTTT
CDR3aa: CASSEFSGREKLFF

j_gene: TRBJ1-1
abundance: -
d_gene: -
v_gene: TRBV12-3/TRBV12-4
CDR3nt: TGTGCCAGCAGTTTTTACAGGCTAGAAGCTTTCTTT
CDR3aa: CASSFYRLEAFF

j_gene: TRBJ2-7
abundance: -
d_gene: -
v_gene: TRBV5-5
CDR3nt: TGTGCCAGCAGCTTGGGAGGTCCCCCCTACGAGCAGTACTTC
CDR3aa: CASSLGGPPYEQYF

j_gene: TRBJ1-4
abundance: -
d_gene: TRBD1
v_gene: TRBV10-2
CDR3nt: TGCGCCAGCAGTCCGCCGGGACAGCTTTCTAATGAAAAACTGTTTTTT
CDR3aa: CASSPPGQLSNEKLFF

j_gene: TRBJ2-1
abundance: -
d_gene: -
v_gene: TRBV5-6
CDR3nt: TGTGCCAGCAGCAAGGGACACGGCTCCTACAATGAGCAGTTCTTC
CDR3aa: CASSKGHGSYNEQFF

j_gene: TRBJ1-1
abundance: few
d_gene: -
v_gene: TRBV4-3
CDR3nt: TGCGCCAGCAGCCAAGAGAGACACTCGAACACTGAAGCTTTCTTT
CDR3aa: CASSQERHSNTEAFF

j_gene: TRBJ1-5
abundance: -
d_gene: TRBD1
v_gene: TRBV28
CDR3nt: TGTGCCAGCACCCAGGGGGAGGTTAGCAATCAGCCCCAGCATTTT
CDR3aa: CASTQGEVSNQPQHF

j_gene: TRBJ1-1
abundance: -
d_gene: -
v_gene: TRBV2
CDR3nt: TGTGCCAGCAGCCGACAGGAGCTAATGAACACTGAAGCTTTCTTT
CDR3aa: CASSRQELMNTEAFF

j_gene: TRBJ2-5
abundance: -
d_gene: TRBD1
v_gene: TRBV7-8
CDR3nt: TGTGCCAGCAGCTTCCGGGACAGGCAAGAGACCCAGTACTTC
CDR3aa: CASSFRDRQETQYF

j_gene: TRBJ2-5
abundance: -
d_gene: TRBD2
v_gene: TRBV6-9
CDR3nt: TGTGCCAGTTACCATCGGCTGGGTAAGGGACTAGCGGAAGAGACCCAGTACTTC
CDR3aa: CASYHRLGKGLAEETQYF

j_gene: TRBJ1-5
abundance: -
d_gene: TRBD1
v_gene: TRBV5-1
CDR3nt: TGCGCCAGCAGCCCTGGGACAGGGGAACAGCCCCAGCATTTT
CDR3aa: CASSPGTGEQPQHF

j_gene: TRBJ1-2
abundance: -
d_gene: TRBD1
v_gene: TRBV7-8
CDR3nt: TGTGCCAGCAGCTTCGGGACAGTCTATGGCTACACCTTC
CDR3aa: CASSFGTVYGYTF

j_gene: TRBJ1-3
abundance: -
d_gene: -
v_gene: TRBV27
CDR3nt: TGTGCCAGCAGTCTACTACGATGGAGGGCAGGCGCACGAAACACCATATATTTT
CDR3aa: CASSLLRWRAGARNTIYF

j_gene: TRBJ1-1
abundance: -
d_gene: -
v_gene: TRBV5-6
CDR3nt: TGTGCCAGCAGCTTGTTTTCAGGGCACAACACTGAAGCTTTCTTT
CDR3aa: CASSLFSGHNTEAFF

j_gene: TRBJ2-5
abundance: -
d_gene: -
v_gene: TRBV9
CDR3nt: TGTGCCAGCAGCGTAGGGGCTAGCCGCAAAGAGACCCAGTACTTC
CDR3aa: CASSVGASRKETQYF

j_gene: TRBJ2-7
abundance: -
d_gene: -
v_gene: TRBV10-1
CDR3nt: TGCGCCAGCAGCAAACACCGGGGGGAGCAGTACTTC
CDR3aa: CASSKHRGEQYF

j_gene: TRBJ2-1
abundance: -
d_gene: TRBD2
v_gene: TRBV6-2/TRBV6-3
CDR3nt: TGTGCCAGCAGTTACCGGGCTAGCGGACACTACAATGAGCAGTTCTTC
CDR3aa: CASSYRASGHYNEQFF

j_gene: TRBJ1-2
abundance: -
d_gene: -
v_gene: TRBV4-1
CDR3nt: TGCGCCAGCAGCCAAGACGGGACACCCTATGGCTACACCTTC
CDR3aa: CASSQDGTPYGYTF

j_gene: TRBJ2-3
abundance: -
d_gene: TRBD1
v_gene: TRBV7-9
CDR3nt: TGTGCCAGCAGCTTATCAGCGCGACGGACAGGGAGCACAGATACGCAGTATTTT
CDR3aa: CASSLSARRTGSTDTQYF

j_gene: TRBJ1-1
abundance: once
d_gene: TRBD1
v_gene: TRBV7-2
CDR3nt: TGTGCCAGCAGCGTCACAGGGGTCGAAGCTTTCTTT
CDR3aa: CASSVTGVEAFF

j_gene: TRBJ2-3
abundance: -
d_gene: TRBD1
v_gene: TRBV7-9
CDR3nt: TGTGCCAGCAGCTTATTGGGACAGGGGTACCCAGATACGCAGTATTTT
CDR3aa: CASSLLGQGYPDTQYF

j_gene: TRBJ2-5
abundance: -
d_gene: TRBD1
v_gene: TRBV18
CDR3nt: TGTGCCAGCTCACCAAGGGTCGGCACAGGGGGCCCTAGGGAGACCCAGTACTTC
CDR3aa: CASSPRVGTGGPRETQYF

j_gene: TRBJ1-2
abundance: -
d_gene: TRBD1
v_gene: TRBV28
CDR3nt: TGTGCCACCACCCCCAGGGGGCTTTTTGGCTACACCTTC
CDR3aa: CATTPRGLFGYTF

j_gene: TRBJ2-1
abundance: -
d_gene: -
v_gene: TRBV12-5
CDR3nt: TGTGCTAGTGGTTCACGGGACAATGAGCAGTTCTTC
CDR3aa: CASGSRDNEQFF

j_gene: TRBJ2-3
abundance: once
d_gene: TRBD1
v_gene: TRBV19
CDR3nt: TGTGCCAGTAGTCCCGCCCCGGGACAGGGGGCCGCAGATACGCAGTATTTT
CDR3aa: CASSPAPGQGAADTQYF

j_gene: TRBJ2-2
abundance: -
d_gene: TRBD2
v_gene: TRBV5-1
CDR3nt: TGCGCCAGCAGCCGGACTAGCGAGAACACCGGGGAGCTGTTTTTT
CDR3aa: CASSRTSENTGELFF